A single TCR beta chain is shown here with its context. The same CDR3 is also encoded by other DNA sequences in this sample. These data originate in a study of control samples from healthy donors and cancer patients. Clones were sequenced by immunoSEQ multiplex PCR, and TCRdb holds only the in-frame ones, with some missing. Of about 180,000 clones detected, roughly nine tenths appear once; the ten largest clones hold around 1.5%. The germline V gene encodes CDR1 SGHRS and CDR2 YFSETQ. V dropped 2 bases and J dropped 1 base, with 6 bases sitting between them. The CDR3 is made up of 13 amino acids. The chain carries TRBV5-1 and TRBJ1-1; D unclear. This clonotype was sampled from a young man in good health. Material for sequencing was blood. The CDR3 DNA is TGCGCCAGCAGCTTAACGGGGAACACTGAAGCTTTCTTT. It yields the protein CASSLTGNTEAFF.